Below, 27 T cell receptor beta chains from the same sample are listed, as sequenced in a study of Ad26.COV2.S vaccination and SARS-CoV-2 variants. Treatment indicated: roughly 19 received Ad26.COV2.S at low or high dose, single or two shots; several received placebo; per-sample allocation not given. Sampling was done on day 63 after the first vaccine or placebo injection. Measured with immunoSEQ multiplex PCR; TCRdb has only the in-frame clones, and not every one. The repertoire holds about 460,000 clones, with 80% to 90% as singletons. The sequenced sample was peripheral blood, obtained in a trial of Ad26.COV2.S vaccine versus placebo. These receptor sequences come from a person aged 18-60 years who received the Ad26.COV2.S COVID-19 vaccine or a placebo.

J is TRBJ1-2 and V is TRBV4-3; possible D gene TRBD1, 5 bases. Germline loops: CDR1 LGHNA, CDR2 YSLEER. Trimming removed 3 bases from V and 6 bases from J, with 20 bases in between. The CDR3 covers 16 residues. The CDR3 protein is CASSQRPTGAGDGYTF. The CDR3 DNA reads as TGCGCCAGCAGCCAGAGGCCTACAGGAGCTGGGGATGGCTACACCTTC.

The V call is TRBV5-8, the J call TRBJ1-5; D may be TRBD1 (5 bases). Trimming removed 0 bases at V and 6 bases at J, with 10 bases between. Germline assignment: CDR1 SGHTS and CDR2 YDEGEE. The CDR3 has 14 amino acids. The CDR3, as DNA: TGTGCCAGCAGCTTGGCGGGGACCGGTCAGCCCCAGCATTTT. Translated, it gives CASSLAGTGQPQHF.

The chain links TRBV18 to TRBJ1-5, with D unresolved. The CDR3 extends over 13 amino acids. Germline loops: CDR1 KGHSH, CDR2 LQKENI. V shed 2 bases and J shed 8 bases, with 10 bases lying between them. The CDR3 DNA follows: TGTGCCAGCTCACCAGGGCTCGCCAAGCCCCAGCATTTT. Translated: CASSPGLAKPQHF. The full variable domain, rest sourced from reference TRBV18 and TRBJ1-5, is NAGVMQNPRHLVRRRGQEARLRCSPMKGHSHVYWYRQLPEEGLKFMVYLQKENIIDESGMPKERFSAEFPKEGPSILRIQQVVRGDSAAYFCASSPGLAKPQHFGDGTRLSIL.

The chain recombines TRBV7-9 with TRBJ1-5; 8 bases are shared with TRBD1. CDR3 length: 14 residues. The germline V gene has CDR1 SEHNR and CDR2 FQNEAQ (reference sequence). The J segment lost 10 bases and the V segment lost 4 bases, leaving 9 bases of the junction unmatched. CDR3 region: CASSSGQVVSPQHF. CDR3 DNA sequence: TGTGCCAGCAGCTCGGGACAGGTCGTAAGTCCCCAGCATTTT.

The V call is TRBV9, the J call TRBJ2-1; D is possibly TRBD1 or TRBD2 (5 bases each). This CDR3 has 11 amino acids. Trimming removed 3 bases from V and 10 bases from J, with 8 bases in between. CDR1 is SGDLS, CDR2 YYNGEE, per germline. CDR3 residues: CASSGGEEQFF. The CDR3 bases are TGTGCCAGCAGCGGAGGGGAAGAGCAGTTCTTC.

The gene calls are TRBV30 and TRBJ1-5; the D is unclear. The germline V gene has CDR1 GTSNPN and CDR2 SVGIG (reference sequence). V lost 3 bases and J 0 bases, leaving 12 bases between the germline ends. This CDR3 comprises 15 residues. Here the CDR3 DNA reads TGTGCCTGGAGGCTAAACACAAATAGCAATCAGCCCCAGCATTTT. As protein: CAWRLNTNSNQPQHF.

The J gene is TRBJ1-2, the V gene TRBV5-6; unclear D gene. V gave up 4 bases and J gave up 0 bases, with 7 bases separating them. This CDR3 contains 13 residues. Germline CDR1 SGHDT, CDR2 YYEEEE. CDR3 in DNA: TGTGCCAGCAGCCCCCTAACTAACTATGGCTACACCTTC. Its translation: CASSPLTNYGYTF.

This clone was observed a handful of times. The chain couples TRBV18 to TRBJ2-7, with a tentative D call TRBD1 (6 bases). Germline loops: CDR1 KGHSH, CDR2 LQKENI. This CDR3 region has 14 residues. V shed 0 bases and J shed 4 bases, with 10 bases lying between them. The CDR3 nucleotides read TGTGCCAGCTCACCACCGCAGGGGCTTTACGAGCAGTACTTC. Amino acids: CASSPPQGLYEQYF. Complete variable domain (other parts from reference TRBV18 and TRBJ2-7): NAGVMQNPRHLVRRRGQEARLRCSPMKGHSHVYWYRQLPEEGLKFMVYLQKENIIDESGMPKERFSAEFPKEGPSILRIQQVVRGDSAAYFCASSPPQGLYEQYFGPGTRLTVT.

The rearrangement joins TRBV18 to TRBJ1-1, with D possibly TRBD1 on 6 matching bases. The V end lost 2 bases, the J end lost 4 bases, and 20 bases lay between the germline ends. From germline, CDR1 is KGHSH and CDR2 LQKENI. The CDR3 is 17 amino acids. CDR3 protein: CASSPAGGGHTSTEAFF. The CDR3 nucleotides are TGTGCCAGCTCACCAGCTGGGGGGGGGCATACTTCCACTGAAGCTTTCTTT.

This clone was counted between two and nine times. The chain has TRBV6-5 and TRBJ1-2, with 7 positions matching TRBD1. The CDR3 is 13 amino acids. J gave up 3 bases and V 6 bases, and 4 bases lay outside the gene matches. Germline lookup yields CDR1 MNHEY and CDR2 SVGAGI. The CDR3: CASRDRVHYGYTF. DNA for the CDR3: TGTGCCAGCAGAGACAGGGTTCACTATGGCTACACCTTC.

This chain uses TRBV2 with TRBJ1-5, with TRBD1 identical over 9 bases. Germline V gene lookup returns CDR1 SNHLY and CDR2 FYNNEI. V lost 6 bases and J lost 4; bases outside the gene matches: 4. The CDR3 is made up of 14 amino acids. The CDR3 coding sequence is TGTGCCAGCAGGGGGGACAGGGCAAATCAGCCCCAGCATTTT. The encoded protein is CASRGDRANQPQHF.

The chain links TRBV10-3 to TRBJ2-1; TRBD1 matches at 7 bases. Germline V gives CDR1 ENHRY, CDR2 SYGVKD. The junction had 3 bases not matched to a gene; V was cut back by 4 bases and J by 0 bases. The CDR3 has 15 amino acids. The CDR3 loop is CAISGSGGSYNEQFF. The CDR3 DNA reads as TGTGCCATCAGTGGATCAGGGGGCTCCTACAATGAGCAGTTCTTC.

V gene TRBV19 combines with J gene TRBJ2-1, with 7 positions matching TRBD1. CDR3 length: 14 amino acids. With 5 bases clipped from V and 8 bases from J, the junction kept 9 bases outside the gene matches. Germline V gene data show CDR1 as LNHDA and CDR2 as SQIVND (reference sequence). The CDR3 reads CASSQGQSGDEQFF. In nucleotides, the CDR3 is TGTGCCAGTAGTCAGGGACAGTCGGGCGATGAGCAGTTCTTC.

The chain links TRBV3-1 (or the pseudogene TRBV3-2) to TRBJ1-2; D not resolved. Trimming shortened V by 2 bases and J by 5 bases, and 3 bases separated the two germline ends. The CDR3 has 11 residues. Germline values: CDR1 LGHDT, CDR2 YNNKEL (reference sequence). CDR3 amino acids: CASSQQYGYTF. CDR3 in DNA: TGTGCCAGCAGCCAACAGTATGGCTACACCTTC.

The chain's CDR3 is CASGPLQAGQYF. The CDR3 bases are TGTGCCAGCGGTCCTCTACAGGCAGGGCAGTACTTC. The rearrangement uses TRBV27 and TRBJ2-7, with a tentative D call TRBD1 (5 bases). Looked up from germline, CDR1 is MNHEY and CDR2 is SMNVEV (reference sequence). CDR3 length: 12 residues. V was clipped by 8 bases and J by 9 bases, with 17 bases between them.

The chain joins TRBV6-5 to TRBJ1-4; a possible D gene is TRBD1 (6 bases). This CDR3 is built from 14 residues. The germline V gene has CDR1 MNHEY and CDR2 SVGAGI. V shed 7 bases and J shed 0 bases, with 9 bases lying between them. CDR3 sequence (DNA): TGTGCCAGCAAGGGGGTTGCAACTAATGAAAAACTGTTTTTT. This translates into CASKGVATNEKLFF.

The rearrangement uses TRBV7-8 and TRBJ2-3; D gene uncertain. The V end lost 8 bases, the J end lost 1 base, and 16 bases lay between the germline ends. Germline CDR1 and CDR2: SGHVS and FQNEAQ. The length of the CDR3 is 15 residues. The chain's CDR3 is CASQPKAGRTDTQYF. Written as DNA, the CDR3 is TGTGCCAGCCAGCCCAAAGCCGGTCGCACAGATACGCAGTATTTT.

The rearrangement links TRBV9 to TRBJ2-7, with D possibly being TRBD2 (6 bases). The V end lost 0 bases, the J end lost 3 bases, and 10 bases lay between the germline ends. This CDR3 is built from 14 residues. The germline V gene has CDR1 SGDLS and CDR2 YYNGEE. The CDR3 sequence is CASSVGLGGYEQYF. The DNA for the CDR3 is TGTGCCAGCAGCGTAGGGCTGGGGGGCTACGAGCAGTACTTC.

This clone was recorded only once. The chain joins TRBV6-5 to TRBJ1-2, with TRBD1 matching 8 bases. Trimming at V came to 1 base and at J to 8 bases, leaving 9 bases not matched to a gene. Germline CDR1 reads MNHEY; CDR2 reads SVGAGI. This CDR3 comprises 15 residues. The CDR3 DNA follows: TGTGCCAGCAGTTACTTGGACAGGGTGGTGAAAGGCTACACCTTC. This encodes CASSYLDRVVKGYTF.

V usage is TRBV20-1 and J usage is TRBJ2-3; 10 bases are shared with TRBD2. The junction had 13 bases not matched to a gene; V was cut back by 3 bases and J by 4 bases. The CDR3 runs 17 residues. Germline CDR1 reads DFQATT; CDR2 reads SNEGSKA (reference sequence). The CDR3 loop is CSASRLAGVGFADTQYF. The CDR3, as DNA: TGCAGTGCTAGTCGGCTAGCGGGAGTCGGGTTCGCAGATACGCAGTATTTT.

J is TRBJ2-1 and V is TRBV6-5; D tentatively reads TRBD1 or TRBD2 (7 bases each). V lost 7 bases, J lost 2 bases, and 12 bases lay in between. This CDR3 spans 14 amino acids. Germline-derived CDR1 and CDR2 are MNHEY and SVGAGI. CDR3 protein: CASTRGGTYNEQFF. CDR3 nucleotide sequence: TGTGCCAGCACCAGGGGGGGAACCTACAATGAGCAGTTCTTC.

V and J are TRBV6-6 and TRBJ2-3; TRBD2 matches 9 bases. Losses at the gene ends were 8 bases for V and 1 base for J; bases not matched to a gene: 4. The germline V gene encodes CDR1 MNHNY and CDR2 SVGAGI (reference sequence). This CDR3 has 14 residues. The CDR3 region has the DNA TGTGCCAGCCAGACTAGCGGTGGCACAGATACGCAGTATTTT. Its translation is CASQTSGGTDTQYF.

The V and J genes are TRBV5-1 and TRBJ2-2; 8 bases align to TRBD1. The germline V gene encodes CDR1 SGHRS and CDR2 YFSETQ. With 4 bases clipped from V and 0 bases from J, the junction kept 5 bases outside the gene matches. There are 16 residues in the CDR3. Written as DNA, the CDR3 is TGCGCCAGCAGCAGTCAGGGGGCGCCGAACACCGGGGAGCTGTTTTTT. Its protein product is CASSSQGAPNTGELFF. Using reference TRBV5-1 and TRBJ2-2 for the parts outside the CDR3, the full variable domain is KAGVTQTPRYLIKTRGQQVTLSCSPISGHRSVSWYQQTPGQGLQFLFEYFSETQRNKGNFPGRFSGRQFSNSRSEMNVSTLELGDSALYLCASSSQGAPNTGELFFGEGSRLTVL.

For the CDR3, the DNA is TGTGCCAGCTCACCGAACGCGGGGGGCTTCACAGATACGCAGTATTTT. Residues: CASSPNAGGFTDTQYF. J is TRBJ2-3 and V is TRBV18; 8 positions match TRBD2. CDR1 is KGHSH and CDR2 is LQKENI in the germline V gene. Germline trimming cut 3 bases from V and 2 bases from J; bases unmatched to any gene: 7. The CDR3 spans 16 residues.

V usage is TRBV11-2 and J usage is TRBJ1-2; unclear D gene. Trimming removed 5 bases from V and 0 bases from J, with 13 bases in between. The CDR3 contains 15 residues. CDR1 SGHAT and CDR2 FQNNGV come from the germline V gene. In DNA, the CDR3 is TGTGCCAGCAGCCCGTTTGGGTCGGCTAACTATGGCTACACCTTC. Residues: CASSPFGSANYGYTF.

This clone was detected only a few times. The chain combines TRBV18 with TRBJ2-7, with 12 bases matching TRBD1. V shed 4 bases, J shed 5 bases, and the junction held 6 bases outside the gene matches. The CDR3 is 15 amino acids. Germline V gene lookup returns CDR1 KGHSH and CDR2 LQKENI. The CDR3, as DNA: TGTGCCAGCTCACGGAGGGGACAGGGGGCAGACGAGCAGTACTTC. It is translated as CASSRRGQGADEQYF.

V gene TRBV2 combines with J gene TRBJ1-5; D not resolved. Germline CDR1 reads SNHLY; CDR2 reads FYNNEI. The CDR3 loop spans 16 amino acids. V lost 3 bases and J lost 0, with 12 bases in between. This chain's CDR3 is CASSDWPASSNQPQHF. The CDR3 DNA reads TGTGCCAGCAGTGATTGGCCAGCGAGTAGCAATCAGCCCCAGCATTTT.